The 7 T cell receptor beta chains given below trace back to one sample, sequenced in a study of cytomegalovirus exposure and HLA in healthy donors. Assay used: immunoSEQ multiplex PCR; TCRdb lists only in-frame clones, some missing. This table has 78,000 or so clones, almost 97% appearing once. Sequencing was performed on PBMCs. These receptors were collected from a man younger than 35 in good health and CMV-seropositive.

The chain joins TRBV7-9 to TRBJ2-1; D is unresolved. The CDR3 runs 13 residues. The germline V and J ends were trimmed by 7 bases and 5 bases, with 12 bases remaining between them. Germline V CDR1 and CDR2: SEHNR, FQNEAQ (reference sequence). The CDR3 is CASTQLQDNEQFF. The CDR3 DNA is TGTGCCAGCACCCAACTCCAGGACAATGAGCAGTTCTTC.

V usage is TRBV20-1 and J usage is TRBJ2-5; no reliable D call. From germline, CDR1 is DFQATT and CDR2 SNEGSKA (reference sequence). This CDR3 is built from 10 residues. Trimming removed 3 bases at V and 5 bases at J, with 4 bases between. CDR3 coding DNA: TGCAGTGCTAGGAGGGAGACCCAGTACTTC. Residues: CSARRETQYF.

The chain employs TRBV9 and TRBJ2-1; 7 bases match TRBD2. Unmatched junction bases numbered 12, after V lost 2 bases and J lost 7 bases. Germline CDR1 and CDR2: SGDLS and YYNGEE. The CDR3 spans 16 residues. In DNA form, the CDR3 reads TGTGCCAGCAGCGTGCGGGGGACTCCATTGAGGAATGAGCAGTTCTTC. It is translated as CASSVRGTPLRNEQFF.

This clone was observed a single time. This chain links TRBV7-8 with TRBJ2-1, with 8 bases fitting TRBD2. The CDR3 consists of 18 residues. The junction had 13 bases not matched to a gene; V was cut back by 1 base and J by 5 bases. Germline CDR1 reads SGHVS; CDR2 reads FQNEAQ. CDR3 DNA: TGTGCCAGCAGCTTAGTGGACCCACTAGCGGAACCAGACAATGAGCAGTTCTTC. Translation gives CASSLVDPLAEPDNEQFF.

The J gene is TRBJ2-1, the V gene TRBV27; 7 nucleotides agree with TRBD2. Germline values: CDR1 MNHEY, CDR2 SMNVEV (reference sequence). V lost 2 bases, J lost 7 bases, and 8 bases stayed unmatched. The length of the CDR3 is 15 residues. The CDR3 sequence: CASSLVRETRNEQFF. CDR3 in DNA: TGTGCCAGCAGTTTAGTGCGGGAGACTCGAAATGAGCAGTTCTTC.

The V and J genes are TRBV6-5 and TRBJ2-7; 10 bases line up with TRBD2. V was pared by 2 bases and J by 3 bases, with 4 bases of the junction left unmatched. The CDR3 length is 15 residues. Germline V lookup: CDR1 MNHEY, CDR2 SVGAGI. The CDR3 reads CASSYALAGDYEQYF. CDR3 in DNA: TGTGCCAGCAGTTACGCGCTAGCGGGAGACTACGAGCAGTACTTC.

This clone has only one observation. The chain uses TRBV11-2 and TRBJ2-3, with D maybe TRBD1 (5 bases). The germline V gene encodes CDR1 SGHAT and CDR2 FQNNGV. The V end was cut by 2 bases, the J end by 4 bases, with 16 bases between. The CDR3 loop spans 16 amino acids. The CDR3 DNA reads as TGTGCCAGCAGCTTATGGCAGGGCCCGAGCGCAGATACGCAGTATTTT. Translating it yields CASSLWQGPSADTQYF. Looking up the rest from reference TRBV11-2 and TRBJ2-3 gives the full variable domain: EAGVAQSPRYKIIEKRQSVAFWCNPISGHATLYWYQQILGQGPKLLIQFQNNGVVDDSQLPKDRFSAERLKGVDSTLKIQPAKLEDSAVYLCASSLWQGPSADTQYFGPGTRLTVL.